This TCR beta chain originates from a study of regulatory T cells in long-lasting Graves disease. Findings and caveats of the study: Persistent Graves' patients showed less TCR diversity than newly diagnosed patients showed.

This clonotype was recorded at least ten times. Antigen unknown. Investigators prepared the TCR beta libraries by applying iRepertoire HTBI primers and Arm-PCR of CDR3 regions. TCRdb processed the multiplex PCR reads anew with MiXCR; each CDR3 protein has one entry. Among roughly 400,000 distinct CDR3 sequences listed, roughly a fifth were seen once. This sample's time point: persistent/refractory GD, antithyroid drugs over 5 years with positive TRAb. Isolated PBMC RNA provided the starting material for the TCR library. The patients were enrolled through endocrinology in Xi'an, China. V lost 3 bases, J lost 3 bases, and 17 bases lay in between. Looked up from germline, CDR1 is LNHNV and CDR2 is YYDKDF (reference sequence). The CDR3 is 16 amino acids.

This sample comprised peripheral blood mononuclear cells (PBMCs), obtained when the disease was refractory, from a patient treated with antithyroid drugs. V gene TRBV15 combines with J gene TRBJ2-5, with a tentative D call TRBD1 (6 bases). The TCR comes from a female donor with Graves disease. The CDR3 DNA reads TGTGCCACCAGCAGGACGGGACACCGGCCCAAAGAGACCCAGTACTTC. Translating gives CATSRTGHRPKETQYF.